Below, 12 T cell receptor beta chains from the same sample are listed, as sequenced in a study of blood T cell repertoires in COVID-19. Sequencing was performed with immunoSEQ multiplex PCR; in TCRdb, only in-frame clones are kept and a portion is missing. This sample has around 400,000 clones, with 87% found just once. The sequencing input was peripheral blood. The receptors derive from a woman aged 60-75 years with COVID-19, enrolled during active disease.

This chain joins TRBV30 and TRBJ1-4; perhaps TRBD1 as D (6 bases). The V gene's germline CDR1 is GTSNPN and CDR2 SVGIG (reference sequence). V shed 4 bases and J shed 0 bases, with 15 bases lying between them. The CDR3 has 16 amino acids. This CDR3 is CAWNWGRGATNEKLFF. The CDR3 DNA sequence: TGTGCCTGGAATTGGGGGAGGGGGGCAACTAATGAAAAACTGTTTTTT.

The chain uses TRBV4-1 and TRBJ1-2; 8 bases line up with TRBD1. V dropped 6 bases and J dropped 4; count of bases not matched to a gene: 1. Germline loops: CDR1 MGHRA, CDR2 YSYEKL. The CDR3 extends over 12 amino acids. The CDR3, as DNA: TGCGCCAGCAGTGGACAGGGCTATGGCTACACCTTC. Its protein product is CASSGQGYGYTF.

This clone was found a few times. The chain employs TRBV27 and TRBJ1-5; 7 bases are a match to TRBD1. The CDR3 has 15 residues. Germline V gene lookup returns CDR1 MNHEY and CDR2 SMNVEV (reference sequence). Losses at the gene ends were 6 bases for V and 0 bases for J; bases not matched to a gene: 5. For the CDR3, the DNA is TGTGCCAGCAGAGCGACAGGGAATAGCAATCAGCCCCAGCATTTT. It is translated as CASRATGNSNQPQHF.

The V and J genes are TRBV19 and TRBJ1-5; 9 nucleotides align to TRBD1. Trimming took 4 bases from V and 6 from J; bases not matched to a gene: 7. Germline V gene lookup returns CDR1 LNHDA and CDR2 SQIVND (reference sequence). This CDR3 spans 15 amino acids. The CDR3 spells CASSTVGQGRQPQHF. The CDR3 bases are TGTGCCAGTAGTACTGTGGGACAGGGTCGTCAGCCCCAGCATTTT.

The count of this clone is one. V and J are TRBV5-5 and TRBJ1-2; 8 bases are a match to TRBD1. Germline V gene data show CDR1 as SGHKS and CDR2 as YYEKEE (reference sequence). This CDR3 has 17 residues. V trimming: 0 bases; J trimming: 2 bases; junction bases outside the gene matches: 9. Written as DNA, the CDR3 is TGTGCCAGCAGCTTGGTTCGGACAGGGACCCGGAACTATGGCTACACCTTC. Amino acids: CASSLVRTGTRNYGYTF.

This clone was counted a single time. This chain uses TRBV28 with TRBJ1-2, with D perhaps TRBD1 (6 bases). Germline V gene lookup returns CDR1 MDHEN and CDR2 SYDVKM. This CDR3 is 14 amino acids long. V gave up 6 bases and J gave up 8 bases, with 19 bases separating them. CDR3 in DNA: TGTGCCAGCAGCTCCTCCTACGACAGGAAAGGCTACACCTTC. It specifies CASSSSYDRKGYTF.

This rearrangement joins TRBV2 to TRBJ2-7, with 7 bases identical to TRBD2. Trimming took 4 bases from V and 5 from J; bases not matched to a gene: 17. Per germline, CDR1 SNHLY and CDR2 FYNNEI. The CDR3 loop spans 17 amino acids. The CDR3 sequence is CASSAGSMGGAADEQYF. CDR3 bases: TGTGCCAGCAGTGCGGGCTCCATGGGAGGGGCCGCAGACGAGCAGTACTTC.

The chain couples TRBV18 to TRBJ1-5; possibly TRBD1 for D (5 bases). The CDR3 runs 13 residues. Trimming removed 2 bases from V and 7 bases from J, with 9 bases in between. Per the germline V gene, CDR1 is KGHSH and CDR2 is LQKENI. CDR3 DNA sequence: TGTGCCAGCTCACCAACAGGATTCCAGCCCCAGCATTTT. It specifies CASSPTGFQPQHF.

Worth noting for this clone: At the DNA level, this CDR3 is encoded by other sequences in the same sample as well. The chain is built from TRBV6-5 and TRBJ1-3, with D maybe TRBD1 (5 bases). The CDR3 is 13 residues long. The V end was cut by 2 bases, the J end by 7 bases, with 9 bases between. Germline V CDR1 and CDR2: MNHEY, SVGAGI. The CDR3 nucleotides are TGTGCCAGCAGTTACGGGCAGGGCAACACCATATATTTT. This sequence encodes CASSYGQGNTIYF.

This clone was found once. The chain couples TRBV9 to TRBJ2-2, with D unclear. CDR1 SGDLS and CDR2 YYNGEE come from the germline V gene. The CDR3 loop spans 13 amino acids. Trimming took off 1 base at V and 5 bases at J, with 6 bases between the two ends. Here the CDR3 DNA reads TGTGCCAGCAGCGTATCCCTGACCGGGGAGCTGTTTTTT. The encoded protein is CASSVSLTGELFF.

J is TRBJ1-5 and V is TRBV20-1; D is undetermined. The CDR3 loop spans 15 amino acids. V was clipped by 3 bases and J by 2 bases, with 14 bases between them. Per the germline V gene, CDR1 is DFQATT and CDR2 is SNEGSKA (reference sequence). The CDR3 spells CSASWPIGGNQPQHF. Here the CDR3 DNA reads TGCAGTGCTAGTTGGCCCATAGGAGGCAATCAGCCCCAGCATTTT.

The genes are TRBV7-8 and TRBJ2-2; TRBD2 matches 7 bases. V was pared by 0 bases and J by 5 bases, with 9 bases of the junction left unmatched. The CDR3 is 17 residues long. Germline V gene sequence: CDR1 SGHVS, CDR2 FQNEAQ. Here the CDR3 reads CASSLARAASGTGELFF. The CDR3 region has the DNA TGTGCCAGCAGCTTAGCCCGTGCCGCTAGCGGTACCGGGGAGCTGTTTTTT.